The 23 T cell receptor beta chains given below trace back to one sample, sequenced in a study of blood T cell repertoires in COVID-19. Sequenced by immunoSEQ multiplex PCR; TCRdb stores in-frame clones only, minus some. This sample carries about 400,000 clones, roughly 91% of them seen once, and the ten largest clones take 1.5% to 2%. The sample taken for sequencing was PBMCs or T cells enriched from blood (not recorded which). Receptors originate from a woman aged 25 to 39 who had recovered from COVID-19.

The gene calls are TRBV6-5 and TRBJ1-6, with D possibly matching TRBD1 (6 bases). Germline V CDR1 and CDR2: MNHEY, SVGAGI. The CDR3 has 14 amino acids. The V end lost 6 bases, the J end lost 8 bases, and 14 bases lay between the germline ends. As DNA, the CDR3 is TGTGCCAGCAGACCCCAGGGGCCGGATTCACCCCTCCACTTT. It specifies CASRPQGPDSPLHF.

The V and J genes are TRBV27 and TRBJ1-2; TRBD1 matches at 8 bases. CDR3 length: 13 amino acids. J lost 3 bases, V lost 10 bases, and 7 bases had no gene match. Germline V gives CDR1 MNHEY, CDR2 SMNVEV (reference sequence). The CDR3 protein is CATGHRGDYGYTF. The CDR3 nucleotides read TGTGCCACCGGGCACAGGGGGGACTATGGCTACACCTTC.

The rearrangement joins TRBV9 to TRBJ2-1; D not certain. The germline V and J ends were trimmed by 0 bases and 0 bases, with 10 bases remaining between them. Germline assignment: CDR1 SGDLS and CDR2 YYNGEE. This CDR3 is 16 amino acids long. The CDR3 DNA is TGTGCCAGCAGCGTAGAAGCGTTAAGCTCCTACAATGAGCAGTTCTTC. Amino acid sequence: CASSVEALSSYNEQFF.

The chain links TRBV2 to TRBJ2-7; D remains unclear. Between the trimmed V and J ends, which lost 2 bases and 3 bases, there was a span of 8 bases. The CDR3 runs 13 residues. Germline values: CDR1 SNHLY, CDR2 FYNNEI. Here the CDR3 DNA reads TGTGCCAGCAGTGAAAACACCAGCTACGAGCAGTACTTC. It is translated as CASSENTSYEQYF.

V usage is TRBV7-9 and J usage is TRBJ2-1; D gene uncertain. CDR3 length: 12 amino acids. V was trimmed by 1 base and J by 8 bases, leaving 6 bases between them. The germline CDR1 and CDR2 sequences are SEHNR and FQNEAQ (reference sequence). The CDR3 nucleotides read TGTGCCAGCAGCTTAGTTCGCGATGAGCAGTTCTTC. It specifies CASSLVRDEQFF.

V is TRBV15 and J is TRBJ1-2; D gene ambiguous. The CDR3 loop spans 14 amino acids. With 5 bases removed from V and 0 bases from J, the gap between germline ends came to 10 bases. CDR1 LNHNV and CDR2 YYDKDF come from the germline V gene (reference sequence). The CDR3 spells CATSPDTSNYGYTF. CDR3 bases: TGTGCCACCAGCCCTGACACTTCTAACTATGGCTACACCTTC.

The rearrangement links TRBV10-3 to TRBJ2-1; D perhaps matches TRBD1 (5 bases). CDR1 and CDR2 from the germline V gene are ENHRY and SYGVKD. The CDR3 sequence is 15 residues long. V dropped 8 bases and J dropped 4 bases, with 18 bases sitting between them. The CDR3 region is CAIGVQGFGYNEQFF. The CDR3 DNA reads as TGTGCCATCGGTGTCCAGGGATTCGGGTACAATGAGCAGTTCTTC.

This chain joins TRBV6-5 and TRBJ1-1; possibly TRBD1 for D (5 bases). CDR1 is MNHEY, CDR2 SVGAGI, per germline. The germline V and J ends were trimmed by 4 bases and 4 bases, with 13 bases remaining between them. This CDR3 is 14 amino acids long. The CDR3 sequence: CASSLGPTGTEAFF. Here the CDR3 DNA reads TGTGCCAGCAGTTTGGGGCCTACTGGCACTGAAGCTTTCTTT.

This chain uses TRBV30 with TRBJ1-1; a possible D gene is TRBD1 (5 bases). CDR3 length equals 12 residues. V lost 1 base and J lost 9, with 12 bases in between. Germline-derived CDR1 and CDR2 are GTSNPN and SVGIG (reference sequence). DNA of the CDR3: TGTGCCTGGAGTGGGAGGGACTTAAAAGCTTTCTTT. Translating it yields CAWSGRDLKAFF. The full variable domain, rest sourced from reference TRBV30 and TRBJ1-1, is SQTIHQWPATLVQPVGSPLSLECTVEGTSNPNLYWYRQAAGRGLQLLFYSVGIGQISSEVPQNLSASRPQDRQFILSSKKLLLSDSGFYLCAWSGRDLKAFFGQGTRLTVV.

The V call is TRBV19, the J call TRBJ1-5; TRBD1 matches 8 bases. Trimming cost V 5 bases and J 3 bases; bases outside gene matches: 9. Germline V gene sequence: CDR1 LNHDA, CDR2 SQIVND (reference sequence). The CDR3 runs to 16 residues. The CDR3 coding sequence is TGTGCCAGTAGTGCCCGACAGGGGACCTACAATCAGCCCCAGCATTTT. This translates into CASSARQGTYNQPQHF.

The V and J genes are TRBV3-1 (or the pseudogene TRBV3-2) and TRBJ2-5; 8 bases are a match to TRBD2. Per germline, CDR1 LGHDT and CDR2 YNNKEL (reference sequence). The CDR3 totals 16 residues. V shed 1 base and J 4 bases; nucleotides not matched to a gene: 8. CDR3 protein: CASSQVSGGLTETQYF. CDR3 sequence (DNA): TGTGCCAGCAGCCAAGTTTCGGGGGGGCTCACAGAGACCCAGTACTTC.

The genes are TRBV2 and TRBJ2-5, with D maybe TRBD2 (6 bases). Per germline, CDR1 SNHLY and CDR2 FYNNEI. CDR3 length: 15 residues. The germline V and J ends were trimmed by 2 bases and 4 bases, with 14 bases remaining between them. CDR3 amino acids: CASSEFLGGLETQYF. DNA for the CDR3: TGTGCCAGCAGTGAATTCCTGGGAGGTCTAGAGACCCAGTACTTC.

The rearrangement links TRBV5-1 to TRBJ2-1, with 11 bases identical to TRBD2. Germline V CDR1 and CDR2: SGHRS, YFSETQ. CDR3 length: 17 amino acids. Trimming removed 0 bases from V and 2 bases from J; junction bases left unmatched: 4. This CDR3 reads CASSLGASGRTYNEQFF. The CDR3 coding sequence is TGCGCCAGCAGCTTGGGGGCTAGCGGGAGGACCTACAATGAGCAGTTCTTC.

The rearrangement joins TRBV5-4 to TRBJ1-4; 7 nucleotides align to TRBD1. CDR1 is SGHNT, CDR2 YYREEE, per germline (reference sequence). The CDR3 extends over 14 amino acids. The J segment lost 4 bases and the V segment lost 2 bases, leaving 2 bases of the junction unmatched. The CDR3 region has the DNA TGTGCCAGCAGCTTTTCAGGGGGTAATGAAAAACTGTTTTTT. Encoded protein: CASSFSGGNEKLFF.

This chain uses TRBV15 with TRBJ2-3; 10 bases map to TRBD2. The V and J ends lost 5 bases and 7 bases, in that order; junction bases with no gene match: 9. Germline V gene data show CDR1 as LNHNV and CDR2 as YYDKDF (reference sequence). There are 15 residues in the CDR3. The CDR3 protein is CATSGRTSGKYTQYF. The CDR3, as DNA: TGTGCCACCAGCGGAAGGACTAGCGGAAAGTATACGCAGTATTTT.

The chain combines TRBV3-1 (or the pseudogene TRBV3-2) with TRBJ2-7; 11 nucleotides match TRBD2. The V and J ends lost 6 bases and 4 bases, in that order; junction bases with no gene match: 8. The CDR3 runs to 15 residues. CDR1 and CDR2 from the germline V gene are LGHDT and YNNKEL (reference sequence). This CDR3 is CASRLTGTSGYEQYF. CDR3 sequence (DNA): TGTGCCAGCAGACTAACCGGGACTAGCGGTTACGAGCAGTACTTC.

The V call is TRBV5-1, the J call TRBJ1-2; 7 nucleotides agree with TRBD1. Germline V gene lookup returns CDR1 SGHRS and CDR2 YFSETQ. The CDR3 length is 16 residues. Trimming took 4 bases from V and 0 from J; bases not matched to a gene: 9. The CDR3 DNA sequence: TGCGCCAGCAGCACAGGCAACAGGGGCGCTAACTATGGCTACACCTTC. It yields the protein CASSTGNRGANYGYTF.

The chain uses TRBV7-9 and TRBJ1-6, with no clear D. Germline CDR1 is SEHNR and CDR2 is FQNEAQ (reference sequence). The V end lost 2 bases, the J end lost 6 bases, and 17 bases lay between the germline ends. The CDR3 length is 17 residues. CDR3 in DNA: TGTGCCAGCAGCTTACTAAACAGTCGGGGTATTAATTCACCCCTCCACTTT. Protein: CASSLLNSRGINSPLHF.

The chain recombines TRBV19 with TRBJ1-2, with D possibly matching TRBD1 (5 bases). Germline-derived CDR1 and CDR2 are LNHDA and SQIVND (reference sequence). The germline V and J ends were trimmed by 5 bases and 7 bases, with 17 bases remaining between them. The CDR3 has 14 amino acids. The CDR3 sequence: CASSPRAARAGYTF. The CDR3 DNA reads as TGTGCCAGTAGTCCCAGGGCCGCCCGGGCTGGCTACACCTTC.

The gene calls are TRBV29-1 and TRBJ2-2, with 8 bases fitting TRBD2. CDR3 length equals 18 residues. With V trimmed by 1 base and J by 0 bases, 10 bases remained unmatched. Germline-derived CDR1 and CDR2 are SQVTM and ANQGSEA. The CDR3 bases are TGCAGCGTTGAAGCTCCGAAGGGACTAGTCCCGAACACCGGGGAGCTGTTTTTT. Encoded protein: CSVEAPKGLVPNTGELFF.

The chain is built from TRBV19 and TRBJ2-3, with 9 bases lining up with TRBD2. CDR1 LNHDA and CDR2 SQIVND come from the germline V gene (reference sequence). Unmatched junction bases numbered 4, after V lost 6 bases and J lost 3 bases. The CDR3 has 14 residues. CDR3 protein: CASRAGGGTDTQYF. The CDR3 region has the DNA TGTGCCAGTAGGGCGGGAGGGGGTACAGATACGCAGTATTTT.

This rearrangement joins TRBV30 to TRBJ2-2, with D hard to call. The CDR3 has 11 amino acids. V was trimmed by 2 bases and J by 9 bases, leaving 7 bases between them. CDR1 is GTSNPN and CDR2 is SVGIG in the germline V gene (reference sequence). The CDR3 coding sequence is TGTGCCTGGAGTTCACAATGGGAGCTGTTTTTT. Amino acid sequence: CAWSSQWELFF.

Here the CDR3 reads CASSSTELGYGYTF. Here the CDR3 DNA reads TGTGCCAGCAGTTCGACTGAACTTGGCTATGGCTACACCTTC. V gene TRBV27 combines with J gene TRBJ1-2; D is uncertain. This CDR3 spans 14 amino acids. The V end was cut by 4 bases, the J end by 4 bases, with 13 bases between. Germline V lookup: CDR1 MNHEY, CDR2 SMNVEV (reference sequence).